The next 27 T cell receptor beta chains were all read from a single sample in a study of chemoradiotherapy in HPV16-positive cancers. The assay was immunoSEQ multiplex PCR, and TCRdb's table has in-frame clones only and misses some. The table lists around 2,500 clones, 80% to 95% of them singletons. The sample here was tumor tissue, taken from a patient who underwent chemoradiotherapy. These TCRs come from a human donor with HPV-associated anogenital cancer.

The chain couples TRBV5-1 to TRBJ1-6, with 10 bases lining up with TRBD1. CDR3 length: 16 residues. CDR1 is SGHRS, CDR2 YFSETQ, per germline. The ends lost 2 bases at V and 6 bases at J; junction bases unmatched: 5. CDR3 in amino acids: CASSFGQGVANSPLHF. The CDR3 DNA sequence: TGCGCCAGCAGCTTTGGACAGGGGGTCGCTAATTCACCCCTCCACTTT.

This rearrangement joins TRBV29-1 to TRBJ2-1, with 7 bases aligning to TRBD2. V lost 7 bases, J lost 9 bases, and 12 bases stayed unmatched. CDR1 is SQVTM and CDR2 is ANQGSEA in the germline V gene. The CDR3 length is 13 residues. The CDR3 coding sequence is TGCAGCGCGGAACCTAGCGGCCCCGGTGAGCAGTTCTTC. Encoded protein: CSAEPSGPGEQFF.

This clone has a handful of counts. This rearrangement joins TRBV10-3 to TRBJ2-7; tentatively, D is TRBD1 (5 bases). This CDR3 contains 15 residues. From germline, CDR1 is ENHRY and CDR2 SYGVKD. V was clipped by 0 bases and J by 2 bases, with 11 bases between them. The CDR3 nucleotides are TGTGCCATCAGTGAGTCATTAGGGGCGACCTACGAGCAGTACTTC. It encodes CAISESLGATYEQYF.

The V and J genes are TRBV2 and TRBJ1-6; no clear D. The V gene's germline CDR1 is SNHLY and CDR2 FYNNEI. Trimming removed 6 bases at V and 6 bases at J, with 9 bases between. This CDR3 is built from 13 residues. The CDR3 loop reads CASRQTLNSPLHF. The CDR3 nucleotides read TGTGCCAGCAGGCAGACCCTTAATTCACCCCTCCACTTT.

V gene TRBV29-1 combines with J gene TRBJ2-1, with 8 bases lining up with TRBD2. In germline, CDR1 is SQVTM, CDR2 ANQGSEA. Losses at the gene ends were 6 bases for V and 1 base for J; bases not matched to a gene: 14. The CDR3 runs to 17 residues. CDR3 residues: CSVPRTGLGGSYNEQFF. As DNA, the CDR3 is TGCAGCGTCCCCCGAACGGGACTAGGGGGTTCCTACAATGAGCAGTTCTTC.

This clone was found once. The genes are TRBV10-3 and TRBJ2-7; D call uncertain. Trimming pared 4 bases from V and 2 bases from J, leaving 9 bases between. The CDR3 loop spans 13 amino acids. CDR1 ENHRY and CDR2 SYGVKD come from the germline V gene. The DNA for the CDR3 is TGTGCCATCAGTGGTGACTCCCCCTACGAGCAGTACTTC. Its protein is CAISGDSPYEQYF.

The gene calls are TRBV19 and TRBJ2-1; D not certain. CDR1 and CDR2 from the germline V gene are LNHDA and SQIVND (reference sequence). Trimming took 2 bases from V and 8 from J, leaving 16 bases between them. CDR3 length equals 15 residues. This chain's CDR3 is CASSIPSAPPDEQFF. In DNA, the CDR3 is TGTGCCAGTAGTATACCCTCGGCCCCCCCCGATGAGCAGTTCTTC.

This chain uses TRBV6-5 with TRBJ1-4, with D maybe TRBD1 (6 bases). The V end was cut by 6 bases, the J end by 5 bases, with 16 bases between. Looked up from germline, CDR1 is MNHEY and CDR2 is SVGAGI. The CDR3 loop spans 15 amino acids. The CDR3 coding sequence is TGTGCCAGCAGACGCCGACAGGACAGCAATGAAAAACTGTTTTTT. Translated, it gives CASRRRQDSNEKLFF.

This clone was seen once. The chain's CDR3 is CASSEFLHEQFF. The CDR3 DNA reads TGTGCCAGCAGTGAATTTCTACATGAGCAGTTCTTC. The rearrangement links TRBV25-1 to TRBJ2-1; no reliable D call. Between the trimmed V and J ends, which lost 1 base and 8 bases, there was a span of 6 bases. The CDR3 loop spans 12 amino acids. From germline, CDR1 is MGHDK and CDR2 SYGVNS.

The V gene is TRBV19, the J gene TRBJ2-3; 10 nucleotides line up with TRBD1. CDR1 is LNHDA and CDR2 is SQIVND in the germline V gene (reference sequence). The CDR3 covers 17 residues. The V and J ends lost 6 bases and 4 bases, in that order; junction bases with no gene match: 13. The CDR3 nucleotides are TGTGCCAGTAGCCCTATTTGGGGACAGGGGTTCCCAGATACGCAGTATTTT. Its protein is CASSPIWGQGFPDTQYF.

The rearrangement joins TRBV7-3 to TRBJ2-2, with D tentatively TRBD2 (7 bases). The CDR3 sequence is 17 residues long. Trimming took 4 bases from V and 5 from J, leaving 20 bases between them. In germline, CDR1 is SGHTA, CDR2 FQGTGA. CDR3 DNA sequence: TGTGCCAGCAGCTCATTCCTAGGGGGGGTGACTACCGGGGAGCTGTTTTTT. Protein sequence: CASSSFLGGVTTGELFF.

The chain uses TRBV28 and TRBJ2-6; 7 positions match TRBD2. The CDR3 runs to 18 residues. V lost 4 bases to trimming and J lost 4 bases; unmatched junction nucleotides: 13. Germline CDR1 and CDR2: MDHEN and SYDVKM. The CDR3 is CASSSHGLGSTGANVLTF. For the CDR3, the DNA is TGTGCCAGCAGTTCCCACGGACTAGGGTCAACGGGGGCCAACGTCCTGACTTTC.

The chain joins TRBV29-1 to TRBJ2-7, with D unclear. CDR1 SQVTM and CDR2 ANQGSEA come from the germline V gene. Trimming took off 3 bases at V and 6 bases at J, with 12 bases between the two ends. This CDR3 spans 12 amino acids. The CDR3 protein is CSVDFVGSEQYF. DNA of the CDR3: TGCAGCGTTGACTTCGTCGGAAGCGAGCAGTACTTC.

V is TRBV11-2 and J is TRBJ2-7, with D maybe TRBD1 (6 bases). V was shortened by 5 bases and J by 1 base, with 9 bases between the two germline ends. The CDR3 runs 13 residues. Per germline, CDR1 SGHAT and CDR2 FQNNGV. This chain's CDR3 is CASSVGTSYEQYF. DNA for the CDR3: TGTGCCAGCAGCGTCGGGACATCCTACGAGCAGTACTTC. The full variable domain, rest sourced from reference TRBV11-2 and TRBJ2-7, is EAGVAQSPRYKIIEKRQSVAFWCNPISGHATLYWYQQILGQGPKLLIQFQNNGVVDDSQLPKDRFSAERLKGVDSTLKIQPAKLEDSAVYLCASSVGTSYEQYFGPGTRLTVT.

The chain joins TRBV7-6 to TRBJ2-7; the D gene is possibly TRBD1 (5 bases). With 5 bases removed from V and 9 bases from J, the gap between germline ends came to 14 bases. Looked up from germline, CDR1 is SGHVS and CDR2 is FNYEAQ. The CDR3 has 12 amino acids. The CDR3 DNA reads as TGTGCCAGCAGCAGTAGCCAGGGCGCGCAGTACTTC. This sequence encodes CASSSSQGAQYF.

The V call is TRBV27, the J call TRBJ1-5; the D is unclear. Trimming shortened V by 1 base and J by 4 bases, and 14 bases separated the two germline ends. This CDR3 has 16 residues. Germline loops: CDR1 MNHEY, CDR2 SMNVEV (reference sequence). The CDR3 bases are TGTGCCAGCAGTTTATGGCGGCCAGCTCGAAATCAGCCCCAGCATTTT. Translation: CASSLWRPARNQPQHF.

The genes are TRBV27 and TRBJ1-2; D gene unclear. Trimming shortened V by 6 bases and J by 8 bases, and 16 bases separated the two germline ends. Germline V gene lookup returns CDR1 MNHEY and CDR2 SMNVEV (reference sequence). The CDR3 is 13 amino acids. CDR3 sequence reads: CASSLRYGLGYTF. DNA for the CDR3: TGTGCCAGCAGCCTACGATACGGGCTCGGCTACACCTTC.

V is TRBV9 and J is TRBJ1-6, with a possible D match to TRBD1 (6 bases). The V gene's germline CDR1 is SGDLS and CDR2 YYNGEE. This CDR3 contains 14 residues. V dropped 0 bases and J dropped 9 bases, with 10 bases sitting between them. The DNA for the CDR3 is TGTGCCAGCAGCGTAGGGGGGGCCGGTTCACCCCTCCACTTT. It yields the protein CASSVGGAGSPLHF.

V gene TRBV28 combines with J gene TRBJ1-5, with 8 bases that match TRBD1. Germline CDR1 MDHEN, CDR2 SYDVKM. V lost 5 bases and J lost 4; bases outside the gene matches: 7. The CDR3 sequence is 15 residues long. As DNA, the CDR3 is TGTGCCAGCAGTCCAGCGGACAGGGATAATCAGCCCCAGCATTTT. Translation gives CASSPADRDNQPQHF.

This chain joins TRBV30 and TRBJ1-6; 9 nucleotides align to TRBD1. The CDR3 runs to 15 residues. Germline V CDR1 and CDR2: GTSNPN, SVGIG (reference sequence). Trimming took 5 bases from V and 6 from J; bases not matched to a gene: 8. The CDR3 reads CAWVTSGQGNSPLHF. The CDR3 DNA follows: TGTGCCTGGGTAACCTCGGGACAGGGTAATTCACCCCTCCACTTT.

This clone showed up just once. The rearrangement joins TRBV6-5 to TRBJ2-5; D uncertain. Germline-derived CDR1 and CDR2 are MNHEY and SVGAGI. Trimming took 7 bases from V and 4 from J, leaving 7 bases between them. CDR3 length: 11 amino acids. Here the CDR3 reads CASNAGETQYF. CDR3 DNA: TGTGCCAGCAACGCCGGAGAGACCCAGTACTTC.

The V call is TRBV15, the J call TRBJ2-1; TRBD2 matches at 14 bases. Unmatched junction bases numbered 14, after V lost 0 bases and J lost 7 bases. This CDR3 comprises 20 residues. Germline lookup yields CDR1 LNHNV and CDR2 YYDKDF (reference sequence). CDR3 residues: CATSRDPFSSTSGGANEQFF. The CDR3 coding sequence is TGTGCCACCAGCAGAGATCCCTTTAGCTCGACTAGCGGGGGGGCTAATGAGCAGTTCTTC.

The genes are TRBV27 and TRBJ2-3; D is tentatively TRBD1 or TRBD2 (6 bases each). Looked up from germline, CDR1 is MNHEY and CDR2 is SMNVEV (reference sequence). The CDR3 totals 12 residues. With 11 bases removed from V and 4 bases from J, the gap between germline ends came to 13 bases. The CDR3: CACKGGPDTQYF. CDR3 in DNA: TGTGCCTGCAAGGGGGGTCCAGATACGCAGTATTTT.

The V and J genes are TRBV4-3 and TRBJ2-1, with TRBD2 matching over 8 bases. The V and J ends lost 1 base and 5 bases, in that order; junction bases with no gene match: 4. CDR1 is LGHNA and CDR2 is YSLEER in the germline V gene. This CDR3 contains 15 residues. The CDR3 region has the DNA TGCGCCAGCAGCCAAGTAACGGGGGGGGACAATGAGCAGTTCTTC. This gives the protein CASSQVTGGDNEQFF.

The chain links TRBV19 to TRBJ2-3; 9 bases align to TRBD1. This CDR3 contains 14 residues. Trimming took 9 bases from V and 4 from J; bases not matched to a gene: 8. Germline V gene data show CDR1 as LNHDA and CDR2 as SQIVND (reference sequence). The CDR3 is CASRSGTGPDTQYF. The CDR3 nucleotides are TGTGCCAGCCGCTCTGGGACAGGGCCAGATACGCAGTATTTT.

This clone was recorded only once. The chain has TRBV13 and TRBJ2-2; 8 bases fit TRBD2. V was pared by 5 bases and J by 2 bases, with 7 bases of the junction left unmatched. From germline, CDR1 is PRHDT and CDR2 FYEKMQ (reference sequence). This CDR3 is built from 16 residues. The CDR3 nucleotides read TGTGCCAGCAGCAAAAGCGGGACTAGTAACACCGGGGAGCTGTTTTTT. It encodes CASSKSGTSNTGELFF.

J is TRBJ2-3 and V is TRBV12-5; TRBD1 agrees at 7 bases. Germline CDR1 is LGHNT and CDR2 is FRNRAP. The CDR3 is 14 amino acids. Losses at the gene ends were 7 bases for V and 1 base for J; bases not matched to a gene: 5. The CDR3 bases are TGTGCTAGTGTTATCCAGGGGGGCACAGATACGCAGTATTTT. This sequence encodes CASVIQGGTDTQYF.